A single sample gave rise to the 28 T cell receptor beta chains below, sequenced in a study of blood T cells in healthy people across ages. Primers used in a second PCR of roughly 7 to 12 cycles were a sample-barcoded 5' primer and a J-beta primer mix. TCRdb re-called the 5' RACE reads through MiXCR, storing one row per CDR3 protein. There are approximately 690,000 distinct CDR3 sequences in the sample; around three fifths occur only once, and approximately 37% lies in the top ten. Sequencing was carried out using blood. The receptor set was obtained from a man aged 55 to 70 in good health.

The genes are TRBV2 and TRBJ1-2; D is unresolved. This CDR3 is 11 amino acids long. Germline V gene lookup returns CDR1 SNHLY and CDR2 FYNNEI. Trimming shortened V by 4 bases and J by 10 bases, and 10 bases separated the two germline ends. The CDR3 region has the DNA TGTGCCAGCAGTGGATACTGGGTCTACACCTTC. As protein: CASSGYWVYTF.

This clonotype was seen many times. This sequence joins TRBV6-5 and TRBJ2-7; possibly TRBD1 or TRBD2 for D (5 bases each). The CDR3 consists of 15 residues. Germline V gives CDR1 MNHEY, CDR2 SVGAGI. Trimming shortened V by 0 bases and J by 1 base, and 10 bases separated the two germline ends. CDR3 protein: CASSYSGDGSYEQYF. The CDR3 DNA sequence: TGTGCCAGCAGTTACTCCGGGGACGGATCCTACGAGCAGTACTTC.

This chain joins TRBV9 and TRBJ2-3; D is unclear. Germline CDR1 reads SGDLS; CDR2 reads YYNGEE. V lost 0 bases and J lost 0, with 14 bases in between. The CDR3 covers 17 residues. The CDR3 nucleotides read TGTGCCAGCAGCGTAGCCGGGTTAGGCCCAAGCACAGATACGCAGTATTTT. This translates into CASSVAGLGPSTDTQYF.

The chain joins TRBV6-5 to TRBJ1-1; unclear D gene. V shed 0 bases and J shed 1 base, with 9 bases lying between them. The CDR3 length is 15 residues. From germline, CDR1 is MNHEY and CDR2 SVGAGI. The CDR3 is CASSYSFIENTEAFF. CDR3 in DNA: TGTGCCAGCAGTTACTCTTTCATAGAGAACACTGAAGCTTTCTTT.

In this sample, this clonotype turned up many times. The chain combines TRBV7-6 with TRBJ2-7; D not certain. Germline V lookup: CDR1 SGHVS, CDR2 FNYEAQ. The CDR3 length is 13 residues. Trimming removed 1 base from V and 4 bases from J, with 8 bases in between. Here the CDR3 DNA reads TGTGCCAGCAGCTTAGACGGTCGATACGAGCAGTACTTC. Amino acids: CASSLDGRYEQYF.

The chain employs TRBV10-3 and TRBJ1-6; 9 bases fit TRBD1. Trimming at V came to 3 bases and at J to 13 bases, leaving 1 base not matched to a gene. The length of the CDR3 is 12 residues. CDR1 is ENHRY and CDR2 is SYGVKD in the germline V gene. CDR3 protein: CAISDGQGPLHF. DNA for the CDR3: TGTGCCATCAGTGATGGACAGGGGCCCCTCCACTTT.

The rearrangement uses TRBV4-1 and TRBJ2-7, with TRBD2 matching over 14 bases. The CDR3 covers 17 residues. CDR1 and CDR2 from the germline V gene are MGHRA and YSYEKL. V shed 4 bases, J shed 0 bases, and the junction held 5 bases outside the gene matches. CDR3 loop: CASSRTSGGSYSYEQYF. The CDR3, as DNA: TGCGCCAGCAGCCGGACTAGCGGGGGGTCTTACTCCTACGAGCAGTACTTC.

In its sample, this clonotype was seen a few times. This chain connects TRBV10-3 to TRBJ2-5; 13 nucleotides line up with TRBD2. From germline, CDR1 is ENHRY and CDR2 SYGVKD. The CDR3 runs to 14 residues. The ends lost 10 bases at V and 3 bases at J; junction bases unmatched: 5. CDR3 DNA sequence: TGTGCCACCACCGGGACTAGCGGGGAAGAGACCCAGTACTTC. Its protein product is CATTGTSGEETQYF.

This clonotype occurred a few times. V and J are TRBV20-1 and TRBJ2-7; D call uncertain. Deletions cut 7 bases from V and 4 bases from J, with 5 bases between. CDR1 and CDR2 from the germline V gene are DFQATT and SNEGSKA (reference sequence). The CDR3 length is 9 residues. The CDR3 coding sequence is TGCAGTGAAAGGTACGAGCAGTACTTC. Encoded protein: CSERYEQYF.

This rearrangement joins TRBV20-1 to TRBJ1-2; 8 bases are shared with TRBD1. CDR3 length: 15 amino acids. Losses at the gene ends were 0 bases for V and 1 base for J; bases not matched to a gene: 4. Germline V gives CDR1 DFQATT, CDR2 SNEGSKA (reference sequence). CDR3 sequence (DNA): TGCAGTGCTAGAGATACAGGGGGTATTAACTATGGCTACACCTTC. It specifies CSARDTGGINYGYTF.

The chain is built from TRBV15 and TRBJ2-3; possible D gene TRBD1, 6 bases. This CDR3 has 13 amino acids. V was cut by 3 bases and J by 3 bases, with 7 bases left in between. Germline CDR1 is LNHNV and CDR2 is YYDKDF (reference sequence). The CDR3 DNA sequence: TGTGCCACCAGCAGGAGGGGGACAGATACGCAGTATTTT. Protein sequence: CATSRRGTDTQYF.

V gene TRBV10-3 combines with J gene TRBJ1-6; D ambiguous. Germline values: CDR1 ENHRY, CDR2 SYGVKD. The CDR3 sequence is 15 residues long. Trimming removed 8 bases at V and 1 base at J, with 12 bases between. In DNA form, the CDR3 reads TGTGCCATCCGAGCGGGCCAGTCCTATAATTCACCCCTCCACTTT. Residues: CAIRAGQSYNSPLHF.

The rearrangement links TRBV9 to TRBJ1-1; 11 bases agree with TRBD1. Unmatched junction bases numbered 7, after V lost 3 bases and J lost 3 bases. The CDR3 length is 16 residues. Germline V gene sequence: CDR1 SGDLS, CDR2 YYNGEE. The CDR3 is CASSEGTGGYYTEAFF. The CDR3 DNA sequence: TGTGCCAGCAGCGAAGGGACAGGGGGATATTACACTGAAGCTTTCTTT.

This clonotype has ten or more counts. The chain employs TRBV10-2 and TRBJ2-7, with 10 bases matching TRBD1. With 3 bases clipped from V and 3 bases from J, the junction kept 8 bases outside the gene matches. Germline CDR1 and CDR2: WSHSY and SAAADI. The CDR3 contains 16 residues. This CDR3 reads CASSEYAGQGSYEQYF. The CDR3 nucleotides read TGCGCCAGCAGTGAATATGCGGGACAGGGGAGCTACGAGCAGTACTTC.

CDR3 nucleotide sequence: TGTGCCAGCAGGGGTGGACTAGCGGGTTTCTACGAGCAGTACTTC. This gives the protein CASRGGLAGFYEQYF. V is TRBV6-2 or TRBV6-3 and J is TRBJ2-7, with 11 positions matching TRBD2. From germline, CDR1 is MNHEY and CDR2 SVGEGT. The CDR3 spans 15 residues. J was trimmed by 3 bases and V by 6 bases; bases with no gene match: 7.

The gene calls are TRBV7-2 and TRBJ2-1; TRBD2 matches at 12 bases. Trimming took 5 bases from V and 6 from J; bases not matched to a gene: 11. This CDR3 region has 17 residues. Germline loops: CDR1 SGHTA, CDR2 FQGNSA. CDR3 in DNA: TGTGCCAGCAGCCGGGCTAGCGGGGGGGCCAGTCTCAATGAGCAGTTCTTC. It is translated as CASSRASGGASLNEQFF.

This clonotype has more than one count but fewer than ten. The chain uses TRBV6-5 and TRBJ1-2, with a tentative D call TRBD1 (6 bases). Germline CDR1 and CDR2: MNHEY and SVGAGI. The CDR3 totals 13 residues. The V gene lost 8 bases and the J gene lost 6 bases, with 16 bases spanning the gap. CDR3 in amino acids: CASAFGGTNGYTF. CDR3 nucleotide sequence: TGTGCCAGCGCCTTCGGGGGCACGAATGGCTACACCTTC.

A few counts support this clonotype. This sequence joins TRBV27 and TRBJ1-4; tentatively, D is TRBD1 (5 bases). The CDR3 totals 14 residues. Germline CDR1 is MNHEY and CDR2 is SMNVEV (reference sequence). Trimming took off 2 bases at V and 7 bases at J, with 11 bases between the two ends. The CDR3 region has the DNA TGTGCCAGCAGTTTAGCGGGGGTCGGTGAAAAACTGTTTTTT. Its protein is CASSLAGVGEKLFF.

The DNA for the CDR3 is TGCGCCAGCAGTCGCCGGGGGGGGTTCCAAGAGACCCAGTACTTC. This codes for CASSRRGGFQETQYF. V usage is TRBV5-1 and J usage is TRBJ2-5; TRBD2 matches at 8 bases. V lost 5 bases and J lost 1; bases outside the gene matches: 7. Per the germline V gene, CDR1 is SGHRS and CDR2 is YFSETQ. The CDR3 is 15 amino acids.

The chain uses TRBV2 and TRBJ2-3, with D hard to call. Germline-derived CDR1 and CDR2 are SNHLY and FYNNEI. The length of the CDR3 is 12 residues. Trimming stripped 6 bases from V and 6 bases from J, with 10 bases between. In nucleotides, the CDR3 is TGTGCCAGCAGGCTCGAAGCGGATACGCAGTATTTT. It codes for CASRLEADTQYF.

The J gene is TRBJ1-2, the V gene TRBV20-1; TRBD1 might be the D (5 bases). The CDR3 totals 13 residues. V lost 3 bases and J 7 bases, leaving 15 bases between the germline ends. Germline lookup yields CDR1 DFQATT and CDR2 SNEGSKA (reference sequence). The CDR3 loop is CSARARASGGYTF. CDR3 in DNA: TGCAGTGCTAGGGCCAGGGCCTCAGGTGGCTACACCTTC.

The chain is built from TRBV29-1 and TRBJ1-1; D not certain. Germline loops: CDR1 SQVTM, CDR2 ANQGSEA. The CDR3 runs to 11 residues. Deletions cut 7 bases from V and 8 bases from J, with 14 bases between. In DNA form, the CDR3 reads TGCAGCGCCCGGGCCGGCTCGGAAGCTTTCTTT. Amino acids: CSARAGSEAFF.

V gene TRBV6-1 combines with J gene TRBJ2-5; a possible D gene is TRBD1 (6 bases). The DNA end lines up better with TRBJ2-7; the J call may be wrong. The CDR3 totals 15 residues. CDR1 MNHNS and CDR2 SASEGT come from the germline V gene. The CDR3 is CASSEARGPFYEQYF. The DNA for the CDR3 is TGTGCCAGCAGTGAGGCCAGGGGCCCTTTCTACGAGCAGTACTTC.

The chain is built from TRBV5-1 and TRBJ2-1; TRBD2 matches at 9 bases. This CDR3 has 15 amino acids. Germline V gives CDR1 SGHRS, CDR2 YFSETQ. The V segment lost 5 bases and the J segment 4 bases; nucleotides outside the gene matches: 7. CDR3 sequence reads: CASRWAGGAYNEQFF. The DNA for the CDR3 is TGCGCCAGCAGATGGGCGGGGGGGGCATACAATGAGCAGTTCTTC.

A few counts support this clonotype. V and J are TRBV2 and TRBJ2-5; TRBD1 aligns across 11 bases. In germline, CDR1 is SNHLY, CDR2 FYNNEI. This CDR3 region has 13 residues. The V and J ends lost 9 bases and 5 bases, in that order; junction bases with no gene match: 5. The DNA for the CDR3 is TGTGCCAGTGGGACAGGGGGTTTTGAGACCCAGTACTTC. Its protein product is CASGTGGFETQYF. Variable domain in full (rest from reference TRBV2 and TRBJ2-5): EPEVTQTPSHQVTQMGQEVILRCVPISNHLYFYWYRQILGQKVEFLVSFYNNEISEKSEIFDDQFSVERPDGSNFTLKIRSTKLEDSAMYFCASGTGGFETQYFGPGTRLLVL.

The J gene is TRBJ1-4, the V gene TRBV20-1; 9 nucleotides line up with TRBD1. V dropped 0 bases and J dropped 3; count of bases not matched to a gene: 8. This CDR3 region has 17 residues. Germline V gene data show CDR1 as DFQATT and CDR2 as SNEGSKA (reference sequence). Here the CDR3 reads CSARDQQGAHPNEKLFF. The CDR3 bases are TGCAGTGCTAGAGATCAACAGGGGGCGCATCCTAATGAAAAACTGTTTTTT.

The V call is TRBV6-1, the J call TRBJ2-3; tentative D call: TRBD1 (5 bases). The V end was cut by 5 bases, the J end by 0 bases, with 18 bases between. CDR1 and CDR2 from the germline V gene are MNHNS and SASEGT. This CDR3 region has 17 residues. The DNA of the CDR3 is TGTGCCAGCAGTCCAACAGGCGCGGCTACTAGCACAGATACGCAGTATTTT. Protein: CASSPTGAATSTDTQYF.

V is TRBV7-8 and J is TRBJ1-4; D not resolved. Germline-derived CDR1 and CDR2 are SGHVS and FQNEAQ. With 6 bases removed from V and 8 bases from J, the gap between germline ends came to 19 bases. This CDR3 has 15 residues. The CDR3 here is CASSWEGRGTEKLFF. The CDR3 DNA reads TGTGCCAGCAGTTGGGAGGGAAGAGGAACCGAAAAACTGTTTTTT.